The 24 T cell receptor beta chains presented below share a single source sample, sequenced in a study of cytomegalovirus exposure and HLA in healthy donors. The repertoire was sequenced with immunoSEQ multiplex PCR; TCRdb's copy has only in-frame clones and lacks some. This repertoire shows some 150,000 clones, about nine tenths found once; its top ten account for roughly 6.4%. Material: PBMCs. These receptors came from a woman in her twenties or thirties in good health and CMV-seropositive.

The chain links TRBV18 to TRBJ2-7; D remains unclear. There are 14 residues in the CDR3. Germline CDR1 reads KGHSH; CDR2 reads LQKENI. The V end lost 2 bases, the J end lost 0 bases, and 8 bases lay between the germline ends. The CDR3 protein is CASSPDGSSYEQYF. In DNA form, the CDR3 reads TGTGCCAGCTCACCAGATGGCAGCTCCTACGAGCAGTACTTC.

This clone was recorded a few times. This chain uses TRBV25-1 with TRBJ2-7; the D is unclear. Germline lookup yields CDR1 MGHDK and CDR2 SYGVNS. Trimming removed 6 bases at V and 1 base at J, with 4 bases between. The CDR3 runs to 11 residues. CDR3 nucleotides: TGTGCCAGCAGATCATCCTACGAGCAGTACTTC. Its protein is CASRSSYEQYF.

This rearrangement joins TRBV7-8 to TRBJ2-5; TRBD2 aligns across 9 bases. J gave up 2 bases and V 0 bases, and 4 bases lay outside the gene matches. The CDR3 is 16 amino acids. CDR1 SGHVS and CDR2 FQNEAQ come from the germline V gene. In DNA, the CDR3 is TGTGCCAGCAGCTTAGCCGTAGCGGGGGTACAAGAGACCCAGTACTTC. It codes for CASSLAVAGVQETQYF.

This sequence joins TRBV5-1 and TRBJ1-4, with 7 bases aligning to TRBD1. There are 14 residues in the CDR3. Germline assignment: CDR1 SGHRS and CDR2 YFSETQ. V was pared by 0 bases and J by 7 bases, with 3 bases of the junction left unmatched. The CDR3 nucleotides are TGCGCCAGCAGCTTGGACAGGGGTTTTGAAAAACTGTTTTTT. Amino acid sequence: CASSLDRGFEKLFF.

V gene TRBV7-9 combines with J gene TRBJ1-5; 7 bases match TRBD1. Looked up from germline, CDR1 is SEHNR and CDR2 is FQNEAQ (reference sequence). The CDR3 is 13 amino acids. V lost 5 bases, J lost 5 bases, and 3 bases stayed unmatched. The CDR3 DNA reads TGTGCCAGCAGCAGGGGGCGAGATCAGCCCCAGCATTTT. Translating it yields CASSRGRDQPQHF. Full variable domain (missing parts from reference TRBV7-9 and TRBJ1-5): DTGVSQNPRHKITKRGQNVTFRCDPISEHNRLYWYRQTLGQGPEFLTYFQNEAQLEKSRLLSDRFSAERPKGSFSTLEIQRTEQGDSAMYLCASSRGRDQPQHFGDGTRLSIL.

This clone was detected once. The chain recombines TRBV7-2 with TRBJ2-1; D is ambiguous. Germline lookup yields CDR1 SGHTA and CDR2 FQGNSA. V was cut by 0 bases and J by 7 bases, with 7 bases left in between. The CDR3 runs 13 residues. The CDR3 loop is CASSLARANEQFF. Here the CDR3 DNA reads TGTGCCAGCAGCTTAGCCCGAGCGAATGAGCAGTTCTTC.

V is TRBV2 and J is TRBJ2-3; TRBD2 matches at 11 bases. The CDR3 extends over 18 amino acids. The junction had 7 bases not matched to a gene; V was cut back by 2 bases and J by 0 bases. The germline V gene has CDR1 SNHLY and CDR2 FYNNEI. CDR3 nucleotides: TGTGCCAGCAGTGAATATACTAGCGGGGGAACTAGCACAGATACGCAGTATTTT. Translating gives CASSEYTSGGTSTDTQYF.

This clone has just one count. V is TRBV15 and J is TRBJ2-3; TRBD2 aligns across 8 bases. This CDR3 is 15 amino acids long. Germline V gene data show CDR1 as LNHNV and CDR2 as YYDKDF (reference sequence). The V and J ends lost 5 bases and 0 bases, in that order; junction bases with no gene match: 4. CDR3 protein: CATSAGLESTDTQYF. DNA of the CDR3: TGTGCCACCAGCGCGGGACTAGAGAGCACAGATACGCAGTATTTT.

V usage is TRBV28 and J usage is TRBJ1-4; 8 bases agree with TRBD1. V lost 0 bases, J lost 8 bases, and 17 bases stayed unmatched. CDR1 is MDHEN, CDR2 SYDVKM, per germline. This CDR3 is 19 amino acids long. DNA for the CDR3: TGTGCCAGCAGTTTATGTCCGCTCTTAACAGGGGGGACTTGGGAAAAACTGTTTTTT. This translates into CASSLCPLLTGGTWEKLFF.

The CDR3 sequence is CASSSGTGNGYTF. CDR3 DNA sequence: TGTGCCAGCAGCTCCGGGACAGGGAATGGCTACACCTTC. The V call is TRBV6-5, the J call TRBJ1-2; TRBD1 agrees at 9 bases. Trimming cost V 6 bases and J 6 bases; bases outside gene matches: 5. The CDR3 has 13 amino acids. Germline CDR1 reads MNHEY; CDR2 reads SVGAGI.

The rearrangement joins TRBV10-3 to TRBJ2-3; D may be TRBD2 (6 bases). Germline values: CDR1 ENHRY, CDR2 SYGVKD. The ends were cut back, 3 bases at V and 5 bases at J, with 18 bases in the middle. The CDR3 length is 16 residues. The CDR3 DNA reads TGTGCCATCAGTGACCGGGGGAGACGGTACGAAGATACGCAGTATTTT. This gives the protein CAISDRGRRYEDTQYF.

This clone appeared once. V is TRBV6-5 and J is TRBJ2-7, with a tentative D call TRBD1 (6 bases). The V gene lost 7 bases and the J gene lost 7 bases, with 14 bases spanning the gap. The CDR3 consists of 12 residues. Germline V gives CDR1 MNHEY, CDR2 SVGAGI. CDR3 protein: CASTKGVGEQYF. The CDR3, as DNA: TGTGCCAGCACCAAGGGGGTAGGGGAGCAGTACTTC.

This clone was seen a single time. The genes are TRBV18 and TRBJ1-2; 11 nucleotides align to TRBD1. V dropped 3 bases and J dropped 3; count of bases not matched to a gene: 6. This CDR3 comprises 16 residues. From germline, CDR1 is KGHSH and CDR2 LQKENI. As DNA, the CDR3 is TGTGCCAGCTCACCGCCGGGACAGGGGGGGGACTATGGCTACACCTTC. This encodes CASSPPGQGGDYGYTF.

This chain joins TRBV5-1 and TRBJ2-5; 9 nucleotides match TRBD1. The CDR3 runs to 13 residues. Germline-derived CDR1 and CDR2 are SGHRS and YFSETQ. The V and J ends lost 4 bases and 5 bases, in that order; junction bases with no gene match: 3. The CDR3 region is CASSRQGEETQYF. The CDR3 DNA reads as TGCGCCAGCAGCAGACAGGGGGAGGAGACCCAGTACTTC.

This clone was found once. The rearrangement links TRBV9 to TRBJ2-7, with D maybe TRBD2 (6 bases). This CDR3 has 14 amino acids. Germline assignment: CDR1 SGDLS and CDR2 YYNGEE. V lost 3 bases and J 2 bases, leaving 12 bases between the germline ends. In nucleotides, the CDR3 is TGTGCCAGCAGCGCCCGAGCGGGCCCCTACGAGCAGTACTTC. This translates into CASSARAGPYEQYF.

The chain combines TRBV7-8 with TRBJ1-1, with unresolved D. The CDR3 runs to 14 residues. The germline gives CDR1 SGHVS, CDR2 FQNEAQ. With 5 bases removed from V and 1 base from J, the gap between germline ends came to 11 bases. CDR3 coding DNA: TGTGCCAGCAGCGATCTACGGGAGAACACTGAAGCTTTCTTT. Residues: CASSDLRENTEAFF.

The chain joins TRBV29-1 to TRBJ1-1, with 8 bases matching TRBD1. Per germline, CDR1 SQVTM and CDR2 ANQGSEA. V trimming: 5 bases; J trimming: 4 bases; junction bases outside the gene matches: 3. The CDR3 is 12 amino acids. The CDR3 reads CSVHTGGTEAFF. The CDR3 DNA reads TGCAGCGTTCATACAGGGGGCACTGAAGCTTTCTTT.

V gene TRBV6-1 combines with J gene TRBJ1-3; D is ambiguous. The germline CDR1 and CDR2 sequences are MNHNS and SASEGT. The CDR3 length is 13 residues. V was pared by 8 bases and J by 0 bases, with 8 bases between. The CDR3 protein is CASRGSSGNTIYF. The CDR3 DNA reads TGTGCCAGCCGGGGATCCTCTGGAAACACCATATATTTT.

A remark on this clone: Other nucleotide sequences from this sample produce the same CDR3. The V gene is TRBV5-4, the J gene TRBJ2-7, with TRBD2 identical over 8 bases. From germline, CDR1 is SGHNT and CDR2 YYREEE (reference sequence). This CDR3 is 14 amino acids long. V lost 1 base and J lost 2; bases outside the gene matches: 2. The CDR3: CASSLTSGPYEQYF. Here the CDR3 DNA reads TGTGCCAGCAGCTTGACTAGCGGCCCCTACGAGCAGTACTTC.

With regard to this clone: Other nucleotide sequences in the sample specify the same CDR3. The CDR3: CASSERQGYGYTF. CDR3 nucleotides: TGTGCCAGCAGTGAAAGACAGGGTTATGGCTACACCTTC. The gene calls are TRBV6-1 and TRBJ1-2; the match to TRBD1 covers 7 bases. This CDR3 has 13 amino acids. Germline V gene sequence: CDR1 MNHNS, CDR2 SASEGT. V trimming: 2 bases; J trimming: 5 bases; junction bases outside the gene matches: 2.

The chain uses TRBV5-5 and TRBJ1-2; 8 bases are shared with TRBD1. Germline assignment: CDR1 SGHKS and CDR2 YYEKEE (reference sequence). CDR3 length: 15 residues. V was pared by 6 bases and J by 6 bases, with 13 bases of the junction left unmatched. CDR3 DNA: TGTGCCAGCAACCCTTCCCCAGGGGGCAATGATGGCTACACCTTC. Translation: CASNPSPGGNDGYTF.

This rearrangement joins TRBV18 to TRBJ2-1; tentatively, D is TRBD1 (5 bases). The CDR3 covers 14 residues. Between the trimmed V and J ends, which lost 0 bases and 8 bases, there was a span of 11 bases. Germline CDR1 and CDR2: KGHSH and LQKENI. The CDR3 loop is CASSPPPGRDEQFF. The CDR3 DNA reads TGTGCCAGCTCACCACCGCCAGGGCGCGATGAGCAGTTCTTC. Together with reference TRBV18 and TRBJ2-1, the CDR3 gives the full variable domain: NAGVMQNPRHLVRRRGQEARLRCSPMKGHSHVYWYRQLPEEGLKFMVYLQKENIIDESGMPKERFSAEFPKEGPSILRIQQVVRGDSAAYFCASSPPPGRDEQFFGPGTRLTVL.

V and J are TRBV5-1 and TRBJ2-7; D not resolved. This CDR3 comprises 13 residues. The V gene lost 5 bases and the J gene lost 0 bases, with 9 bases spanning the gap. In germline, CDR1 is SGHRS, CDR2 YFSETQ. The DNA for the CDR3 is TGCGCCAGCAGTCACTCTAGCTCCTACGAGCAGTACTTC. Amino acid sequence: CASSHSSSYEQYF.

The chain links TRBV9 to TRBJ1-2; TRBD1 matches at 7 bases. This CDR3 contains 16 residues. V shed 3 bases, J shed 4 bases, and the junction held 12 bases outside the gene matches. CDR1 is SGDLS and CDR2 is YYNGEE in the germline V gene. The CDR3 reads CASSARTGQRPYGYTF. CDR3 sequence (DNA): TGTGCCAGCAGCGCGAGGACAGGTCAACGCCCCTATGGCTACACCTTC. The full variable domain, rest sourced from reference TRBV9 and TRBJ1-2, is DSGVTQTPKHLITATGQRVTLRCSPRSGDLSVYWYQQSLDQGLQFLIQYYNGEERAKGNILERFSAQQFPDLHSELNLSSLELGDSALYFCASSARTGQRPYGYTFGSGTRLTVV.